This TCR beta chain was sequenced in a study of technical replicates of blood from several donors. Some clones are missing from TCRdb's copy, which holds only in-frame ones; the method was immunoSEQ multiplex PCR. This sample has roughly 87,000 clones, with around 96% found just once. Deletions cut 7 bases from V and 4 bases from J, with 13 bases between. Germline V lookup: CDR1 MNHNY, CDR2 SVGAGI (reference sequence). The CDR3 length is 14 residues. Specimen: T cells isolated from PBMCs. This rearrangement joins TRBV6-6 to TRBJ2-2, with D uncertain. The receptor was isolated from a human donor in good health. The CDR3 bases are TGTGCCAGCACGGCTAGTTCTGGCACCGGGGAGCTGTTTTTT. Amino acids: CASTASSGTGELFF.